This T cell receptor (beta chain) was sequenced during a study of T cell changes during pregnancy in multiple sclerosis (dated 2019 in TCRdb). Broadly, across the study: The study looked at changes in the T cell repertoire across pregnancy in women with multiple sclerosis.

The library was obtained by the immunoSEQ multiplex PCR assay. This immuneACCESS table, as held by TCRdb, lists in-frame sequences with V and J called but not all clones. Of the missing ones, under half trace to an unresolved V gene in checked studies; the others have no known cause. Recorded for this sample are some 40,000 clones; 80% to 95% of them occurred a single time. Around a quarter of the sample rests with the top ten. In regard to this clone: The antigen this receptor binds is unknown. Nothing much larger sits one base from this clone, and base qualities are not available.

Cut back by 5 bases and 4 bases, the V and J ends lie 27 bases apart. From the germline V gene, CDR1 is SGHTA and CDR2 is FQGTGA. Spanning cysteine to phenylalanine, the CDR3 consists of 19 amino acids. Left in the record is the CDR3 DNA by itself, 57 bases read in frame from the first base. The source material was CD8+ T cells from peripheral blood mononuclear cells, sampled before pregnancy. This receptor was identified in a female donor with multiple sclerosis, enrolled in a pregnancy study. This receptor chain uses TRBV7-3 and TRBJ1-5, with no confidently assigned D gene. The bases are TGTGCCAGCAGCATAGCCGTTTCGGGGAATAAAAACATAAATCAGCCCCAGCATTTT. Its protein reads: CASSIAVSGNKNINQPQHF. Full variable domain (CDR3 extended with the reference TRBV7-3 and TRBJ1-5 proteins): GAGVSQTPSNKVTEKGKYVELRCDPISGHTALYWYRQSLGQGPEFLIYFQGTGAADDSGLPNDRFFAVRPEGSVSTLKIQRTERGDSAVYLCASSIAVSGNKNINQPQHFGDGTRLSIL.